This T cell receptor (beta chain) was identified in a study of CD8+ T cells in alopecia areata. Sorting relied on CD4, CD8alpha, NKG2D, NKG2ACE and other markers applied to pooled cutaneous lymph node cells. As regards this clone: All gene names here are mouse names. From the germline J gene comes the end of the CDR3, since the read stops 4 residues before it.

As the sequencing template, cDNA was produced by extracting RNA and reverse transcribing it. The repertoire was sequenced with immunoSEQ multiplex PCR; TCRdb's copy has only in-frame clones and lacks some. In total the sample includes roughly 260,000 clones, none of them seen once. CDR1 is LGHNA, CDR2 YNLKQL, per germline (reference sequence). The CDR3 covers 15 residues. V gave up 1 base and J gave up 2 bases, with 10 bases separating them. The sequencing input was CD4+ T cells sorted from a lymph node. The chain employs TRBV5 and TRBJ2-4; D possibly corresponds to TRBD1 (6 bases). The TCR originated in a C3H/HeJ mouse with alopecia areata. These mice share the MHC haplotype H2-k. The CDR3 loop reads CASSQAGTLQNTLYF. The CDR3 DNA, read in part, is TGTGCCAGCAGCCAAGCCGGGACACTTCAAAAC.